This entry lists 18 T cell receptor beta chains sequenced from one sample in a study of cytomegalovirus exposure and HLA in healthy donors. PCR involved 60 Vbeta and 13 Jbeta primers. Here immunoSEQ multiplex PCR was the method, and the copy in TCRdb shows in-frame clones only, minus some. Of roughly 100,000 clones listed, approximately 9% are singletons. The source material was PBMCs. The origin of the receptors is a man between 50 and 59 years old in good health and CMV-seropositive.

The V call is TRBV28, the J call TRBJ1-1; TRBD1 might be the D (6 bases). The CDR3 contains 14 residues. Per germline, CDR1 MDHEN and CDR2 SYDVKM. Deletions cut 3 bases from V and 4 bases from J, with 12 bases between. The CDR3 spells CASSFSGAVTEAFF. Here the CDR3 DNA reads TGTGCCAGCAGTTTCTCAGGGGCGGTCACTGAAGCTTTCTTT.

This clone has a handful of counts. The J gene is TRBJ1-2, the V gene TRBV25-1; TRBD1 matches at 7 bases. Germline CDR1 reads MGHDK; CDR2 reads SYGVNS. V trimming: 3 bases; J trimming: 4 bases; junction bases outside the gene matches: 8. The CDR3 consists of 15 residues. CDR3 sequence (DNA): TGTGCCAGCAGTGAGGCGAACAGGGGACTCTATGGCTACACCTTC. Translated: CASSEANRGLYGYTF.

Details on this clone: The junction departs from the called germline gene at one end, perhaps through a read error. This chain joins TRBV11-2 and TRBJ2-5; TRBD2 matches 10 bases. The CDR3 has 12 amino acids. Germline assignment: CDR1 SGHAT and CDR2 FQNNGV. The CDR3 sequence is CASSLRTSGMNF. The CDR3 region has the DNA TGTGCCAGCAGCTTAAGAACTAGCGGGATGAACTTC.

This clone showed up just a few times. The chain is built from TRBV2 and TRBJ2-1; the D gene is possibly TRBD2 (5 bases). The V and J ends lost 6 bases and 10 bases respectively, with 10 bases between them. CDR1 and CDR2 from the germline V gene are SNHLY and FYNNEI. The CDR3 sequence is 11 residues long. This CDR3 is CASRSGLEQFF. DNA for the CDR3: TGTGCCAGCAGAAGCGGTCTGGAGCAGTTCTTC.

This clone was seen a handful of times. The CDR3 coding sequence is TGTGCCAGCAGCCGTCAACCCTCAGTCGGAGTATCTAGCACAGATACGCAGTATTTT. Amino acids: CASSRQPSVGVSSTDTQYF. The rearrangement joins TRBV7-2 to TRBJ2-3; no definite D call. The V end was cut by 5 bases, the J end by 0 bases, with 24 bases between. Germline V gene lookup returns CDR1 SGHTA and CDR2 FQGNSA. This CDR3 spans 19 amino acids.

This clone was observed a handful of times. The chain carries TRBV7-2 and TRBJ1-2; 7 bases match TRBD1. The CDR3 sequence is 13 residues long. Germline trimming cut 5 bases from V and 4 bases from J; bases unmatched to any gene: 4. Germline V gene data show CDR1 as SGHTA and CDR2 as FQGNSA. In nucleotides, the CDR3 is TGTGCCAGCAGCCCCGGACAGGTCTATGGCTACACCTTC. This encodes CASSPGQVYGYTF. Full variable domain (missing parts from reference TRBV7-2 and TRBJ1-2): GAGVSQSPSNKVTEKGKDVELRCDPISGHTALYWYRQSLGQGLEFLIYFQGNSAPDKSGLPSDRFSAERTGGSVSTLTIQRTQQEDSAVYLCASSPGQVYGYTFGSGTRLTVV.

The V gene is TRBV7-6, the J gene TRBJ1-4, with unresolved D. Germline V gives CDR1 SGHVS, CDR2 FNYEAQ. Deletions cut 1 base from V and 8 bases from J, with 8 bases between. The CDR3 has 13 residues. The CDR3, as DNA: TGTGCCAGCAGCTTAGGGGCTTCAGAAAAACTGTTTTTT. Its protein product is CASSLGASEKLFF.

This chain joins TRBV5-1 and TRBJ2-1, with TRBD2 matching over 9 bases. The V and J ends lost 0 bases and 6 bases, in that order; junction bases with no gene match: 7. CDR1 is SGHRS, CDR2 YFSETQ, per germline. CDR3 length equals 16 residues. CDR3 in DNA: TGCGCCAGCAGCTTGGCGTTAGCGGGAGACAGCAATGAGCAGTTCTTC. It encodes CASSLALAGDSNEQFF. Full variable domain (outside the CDR3, taken from reference TRBV5-1 and TRBJ2-1): KAGVTQTPRYLIKTRGQQVTLSCSPISGHRSVSWYQQTPGQGLQFLFEYFSETQRNKGNFPGRFSGRQFSNSRSEMNVSTLELGDSALYLCASSLALAGDSNEQFFGPGTRLTVL.

This clone was recorded a few times. The chain couples TRBV29-1 to TRBJ2-1; D is perhaps TRBD1 (6 bases). Trimming took 0 bases from V and 8 from J, leaving 17 bases between them. Germline V gene sequence: CDR1 SQVTM, CDR2 ANQGSEA. The length of the CDR3 is 15 residues. CDR3 region: CSVEDFETGVDEQFF. The CDR3 bases are TGCAGCGTTGAAGATTTTGAGACAGGTGTGGATGAGCAGTTCTTC.

V usage is TRBV27 and J usage is TRBJ2-3; 7 nucleotides line up with TRBD1. With V trimmed by 2 bases and J by 8 bases, 1 base remained unmatched. Germline CDR1 MNHEY, CDR2 SMNVEV (reference sequence). CDR3 length: 12 amino acids. Here the CDR3 reads CASSLNRGTQYF. The CDR3 region has the DNA TGTGCCAGCAGTTTAAACAGGGGTACGCAGTATTTT.

This clone was found a few times. The chain employs TRBV7-9 and TRBJ2-3, with TRBD2 identical over 11 bases. Germline trimming cut 6 bases from V and 1 base from J; bases unmatched to any gene: 6. This CDR3 has 16 residues. CDR1 and CDR2 (germline): SEHNR, FQNEAQ (reference sequence). This chain's CDR3 is CASRTSGRLRTDTQYF. The CDR3 DNA reads as TGTGCCAGCAGAACTAGCGGGAGACTCCGCACAGATACGCAGTATTTT.

The chain carries TRBV9 and TRBJ1-3, with D possibly being TRBD1 (5 bases). The V end was cut by 0 bases, the J end by 4 bases, with 11 bases between. This CDR3 spans 15 amino acids. From germline, CDR1 is SGDLS and CDR2 YYNGEE. The CDR3 reads CASSVVGDAGNTIYF. CDR3 coding DNA: TGTGCCAGCAGCGTAGTAGGGGATGCGGGAAACACCATATATTTT.

The V and J genes are TRBV28 and TRBJ1-3; D remains unclear. The germline gives CDR1 MDHEN, CDR2 SYDVKM. This CDR3 spans 13 amino acids. V was shortened by 3 bases and J by 2 bases, with 5 bases between the two germline ends. CDR3 coding DNA: TGTGCCAGCAGTTTGGTAGCTGGAAACACCATATATTTT. Amino acid sequence: CASSLVAGNTIYF.

The chain has TRBV5-8 and TRBJ1-4, with 8 bases that match TRBD1. Per the germline V gene, CDR1 is SGHTS and CDR2 is YDEGEE. The V segment lost 3 bases and the J segment 4 bases; nucleotides outside the gene matches: 5. The CDR3 length is 15 residues. CDR3 coding DNA: TGTGCCAGCAGCTCGTGGGACAGGAGTAATGAAAAACTGTTTTTT. Its translation: CASSSWDRSNEKLFF.

This clone was found a few times. The chain employs TRBV6-1 and TRBJ2-5; 7 bases map to TRBD1. The germline V gene encodes CDR1 MNHNS and CDR2 SASEGT. V dropped 10 bases and J dropped 1; count of bases not matched to a gene: 12. The CDR3 sequence is 15 residues long. The chain's CDR3 is CATRQGPYPQETQYF. The DNA for the CDR3 is TGTGCCACGCGACAGGGTCCCTACCCCCAAGAGACCCAGTACTTC.

This clone was seen a handful of times. V is TRBV13 and J is TRBJ2-2; possible D gene TRBD2, 5 bases. V lost 5 bases and J lost 7, with 17 bases in between. This CDR3 contains 15 residues. The germline CDR1 and CDR2 sequences are PRHDT and FYEKMQ (reference sequence). CDR3 DNA sequence: TGTGCCAGCAGCGGACCGGGGAGCAGAGACGGGGAGCTGTTTTTT. Its translation: CASSGPGSRDGELFF.

J is TRBJ2-1 and V is TRBV6-5; D is possibly TRBD2 (6 bases). This CDR3 region has 13 residues. CDR1 MNHEY and CDR2 SVGAGI come from the germline V gene. The V end was cut by 5 bases, the J end by 11 bases, with 16 bases between. CDR3 nucleotide sequence: TGTGCCAGCAGTCGCAAGGGACTGAATAAGCAGTTCTTC. The encoded protein is CASSRKGLNKQFF.

This chain joins TRBV28 and TRBJ1-2, with TRBD1 identical over 9 bases. This CDR3 is built from 14 residues. V lost 6 bases and J lost 6; bases outside the gene matches: 8. Germline CDR1 and CDR2: MDHEN and SYDVKM. Written as DNA, the CDR3 is TGTGCCAGCAGGCAGGGACAGGGTCAGAATGGCTACACCTTC. It yields the protein CASRQGQGQNGYTF.